The table lists the clone carrying this T cell receptor beta chain with a few counts. What it binds is unknown. The PCR used 60 Vbeta and 13 Jbeta primers. Original data processing: The count from a later analysis was 70 million to 85 million unique TCR beta chains, some 12 million of them shared. Data came from immunoSEQ multiplex PCR; TCRdb stores just in-frame clones and leaves some out. Clone size and the V and J calls come from that table; the DNA yielded D and trimming. This sample has 110,000 to 150,000 clones; roughly 9.4% occur once, and the top ten carry 1.8%. Germline values: CDR1 LGHNA, CDR2 YNFKEQ. CDR3 length: 16 amino acids. V dropped 1 base and J dropped 0; count of bases not matched to a gene: 3. This sample was taken from a study of cytomegalovirus exposure and HLA in healthy donors. General study findings and limits: Some V segments (TRBV6-2 and TRBV6-3 among them) were excluded as indistinguishable. Earlier analysis found most TCR beta V segments productive about 90% or about 30% of the time.

The sequenced material came from PBMCs. J is TRBJ2-3 and V is TRBV4-2; 8 nucleotides align to TRBD2. The sequence was obtained from a male donor in good health and CMV-seronegative. CDR3 coding DNA: TGTGCCAGCAGCCAAGTAGCGGGGACGAGCACAGATACGCAGTATTTT. Translation gives CASSQVAGTSTDTQYF.